This is a list of T cell receptor beta chains from one sample in a study of blood T cell repertoires in COVID-19. Repertoires were generated with immunoSEQ multiplex PCR, while TCRdb's copy carries only in-frame clones and drops some. In the table there are about 290,000 clones, about nine tenths of which are singletons. The sequenced sample consisted of peripheral blood. These receptor sequences come from a woman between 25 and 40 years old with COVID-19, enrolled during active disease. Both conserved end residues are part of each CDR3. The D gene is left open where the match is weak. Clone size appears in some rows only: once, few, many, or a class for an expanded clone.

len,d_gene,abundance,v_gene,j_gene,CDR3nt,CDR3aa
14,.,.,TRBV16,TRBJ2-1,TGTGCCAGCACCTTTTTCCGGGACTCTAATGAGCAGTTCTTC,CASTFFRDSNEQFF
15,TRBD1,.,TRBV19,TRBJ2-7,TGTGCCAGTAGTATAGGTACAGGGGGCGTCTACGAGCAGTACTTC,CASSIGTGGVYEQYF
14,.,many,TRBV27,TRBJ2-1,TGTGCCAGCGGTGACAGGGAGGTATACAATGAGCAGTTCTTC,CASGDREVYNEQFF
13,.,.,TRBV2,TRBJ2-7,TGTGCCAGCCAACCCGCGGGGACTTCACGGGAGTACTTC,CASQPAGTSREYF
16,.,.,TRBV4-1,TRBJ2-2,TGCGCCAGCAGCCAAGAATCCCAGGGGTGGTCCGGGGAGCTGTTTTTT,CASSQESQGWSGELFF
14,.,once,TRBV28,TRBJ1-5,TGTGCCAGCTGGGAGACCCTAGGAAATCAGCCCCAGCATTTT,CASWETLGNQPQHF
15,.,.,TRBV5-1,TRBJ2-1,TGCGCCAGCAGCACCCCTGGAGGGGCGGATAATGAGCAGTTCTTC,CASSTPGGADNEQFF
17,TRBD2,once,TRBV5-4,TRBJ2-2,TGTGCCAGCAGCTTCCCTAGCGGGGGGACGAACACCGGGGAGCTGTTTTTT,CASSFPSGGTNTGELFF
11,.,.,TRBV19,TRBJ1-2,TGTGCCAGTAGTCCGGGGTTCGGCTACACCTTC,CASSPGFGYTF
16,TRBD2,.,TRBV6-2/TRBV6-3,TRBJ2-3,TGTGCCAGCAGTTTTCAGAGCGGGGGGTTAGCGGATACGCAGTATTTT,CASSFQSGGLADTQYF
14,TRBD2,.,TRBV3-1/TRBV3-2,TRBJ2-1,TGTGCCAGCAGCAGCCGGGGGGGCCGCGATGAGCAGTTCTTC,CASSSRGGRDEQFF
15,.,.,TRBV5-4,TRBJ2-7,TGTGCCAGCAGCCAAGGAGGGGTGGGTGCCTACGAGCAGTACTTC,CASSQGGVGAYEQYF
13,.,.,TRBV27,TRBJ1-1,TGTGCCAGCAGTTTAGTTGGAGGTTCTGAAGCTTTCTTT,CASSLVGGSEAFF
14,TRBD1,.,TRBV18,TRBJ2-5,TGTGCCAGCTCACTTGGGACAGTGGTAGAGACCCAGTACTTC,CASSLGTVVETQYF
15,.,once,TRBV6-6,TRBJ1-1,TGTGCCAGCAGCCAAGTCTCAATGGGGGGCACTGAAGCTTTCTTT,CASSQVSMGGTEAFF
16,TRBD1,.,TRBV4-1,TRBJ1-5,TGCGCCAGCAGCCAATACCCGGGACAGGGTTATCAGCCCCAGCATTTT,CASSQYPGQGYQPQHF
13,TRBD1,.,TRBV5-1,TRBJ2-7,TGCGCCAGCAGCTGGGGGACAGGGACCGAGCAGTACTTC,CASSWGTGTEQYF
13,.,few,TRBV19,TRBJ2-7,TGTGCCAGTAGTAACCAGGTGGTAGAGAAGCAGTACTTC,CASSNQVVEKQYF
15,.,.,TRBV19,TRBJ1-1,TGTGCCAGTAGTAAATTCTTAACGGGACAATCTGAAGCTTTCTTT,CASSKFLTGQSEAFF
14,.,.,TRBV10-3,TRBJ1-5,TGTGCCATCAGCCAGGGAGGGTCGAATCAGCCCCAGCATTTT,CAISQGGSNQPQHF
17,TRBD1,once,TRBV5-6,TRBJ1-2,TGTGCCAGCACCCTAGATTCGGACAGGGGGTTGGATCGCGGCTACACCTTC,CASTLDSDRGLDRGYTF
11,TRBD1,.,TRBV7-9,TRBJ1-1,TGTGCCAGCAGGCAGGGGGCTGAAGCTTTCTTT,CASRQGAEAFF